The 10 T cell receptor beta chains presented below share a single source sample, sequenced in a study of T cells in Graves' hyperthyroidism and ophthalmopathy. The investigators amplified TCR beta CDR3 regions from RNA transcripts. The HTBI primer set served for first-round RT-PCR of the TCR CDR3. TCRdb re-analysed the multiplex PCR reads in MiXCR, keeping a single row per CDR3 protein. This table holds some 550,000 distinct CDR3 sequences, roughly 16% found once. Sequenced material: blood. The receptors here all came from a woman aged 40 to 55 with Graves' ophthalmopathy.

This clonotype was counted only a few times. The chain joins TRBV24-1 to TRBJ2-1; the match to TRBD1 covers 10 bases. The CDR3 is 15 residues long. V dropped 3 bases and J dropped 7; count of bases not matched to a gene: 5. Germline V gene lookup returns CDR1 KGHDR and CDR2 SFDVKD. This chain's CDR3 is CATSDPGTGENEQFF. Here the CDR3 DNA reads TGTGCCACCAGTGATCCCGGGACAGGGGAGAATGAGCAGTTCTTC.

The sample holds many counts of this clonotype. One junction end does not reproduce the germline sequence, and a read error may be involved. The V call is TRBV18, the J call TRBJ1-1; 9 nucleotides match TRBD1. Germline CDR1 is KGHSH and CDR2 is LQKENI. CDR3 size: 16 residues. For the CDR3, the DNA is TGTGCCAGCTCTCCACGGGACAGGGTAGGGAACACTGAAGCTTTCTTT. It is translated as CASSPRDRVGNTEAFF.

This clonotype was seen repeatedly, ten times or more. The chain uses TRBV7-2 and TRBJ1-5; a possible D gene is TRBD1 (6 bases). V was clipped by 5 bases and J by 4 bases, with 9 bases between them. There are 13 residues in the CDR3. Looked up from germline, CDR1 is SGHTA and CDR2 is FQGNSA. The CDR3 DNA is TGTGCCAGCAGCAGGGACATTAATCAGCCCCAGCATTTT. Translated: CASSRDINQPQHF. Variable domain in full (rest from reference TRBV7-2 and TRBJ1-5): GAGVSQSPSNKVTEKGKDVELRCDPISGHTALYWYRQSLGQGLEFLIYFQGNSAPDKSGLPSDRFSAERTGGSVSTLTIQRTQQEDSAVYLCASSRDINQPQHFGDGTRLSIL.

This clonotype was seen more than once but under ten times. The chain joins TRBV12-3 or TRBV12-4 to TRBJ2-2; 8 nucleotides line up with TRBD1. V lost 6 bases, J lost 1 base, and 16 bases stayed unmatched. There are 19 residues in the CDR3. CDR3 in amino acids: CASSTGTGRWKLNTGELFF. The CDR3 region has the DNA TGTGCCAGCAGCACCGGGACAGGTCGATGGAAGTTGAACACCGGGGAGCTGTTTTTT.

This clonotype was observed at least ten times. V gene TRBV11-1 combines with J gene TRBJ2-3, with 7 bases lining up with TRBD1. This CDR3 is built from 12 residues. V lost 5 bases and J lost 9; bases outside the gene matches: 5. Looked up from germline, CDR1 is SGHAT and CDR2 is FQDESV (reference sequence). The CDR3 reads CASSVDRATQYF. CDR3 nucleotides: TGTGCCAGCAGCGTAGACAGGGCGACGCAGTATTTT.

The V call is TRBV27, the J call TRBJ2-5; 10 nucleotides match TRBD1. The germline gives CDR1 MNHEY, CDR2 SMNVEV (reference sequence). CDR3 length: 14 amino acids. The ends lost 6 bases at V and 7 bases at J; junction bases unmatched: 8. CDR3 sequence reads: CASSPGQGWGTQYF. CDR3 DNA: TGTGCCAGCAGCCCGGGACAGGGGTGGGGGACCCAGTACTTC.

The table lists this clonotype with many counts. V and J are TRBV2 and TRBJ2-2; D unresolved. The germline V gene encodes CDR1 SNHLY and CDR2 FYNNEI. CDR3 length equals 13 residues. Trimming left V 5 bases short and J 6 bases short, with 10 bases between. The DNA of the CDR3 is TGTGCCAGCAGTAATACCAATTCCGGGGAGCTGTTTTTT. Translating it yields CASSNTNSGELFF.

This clonotype was found a few times. J is TRBJ1-5 and V is TRBV10-2, with a weak D call TRBD1 (5 bases). The CDR3 covers 15 residues. The germline V gene encodes CDR1 WSHSY and CDR2 SAAADI. V lost 0 bases and J lost 4, with 10 bases in between. DNA of the CDR3: TGCGCCAGCAGTGAGTCGTTGGGGGGGAATCAGCCCCAGCATTTT. Encoded protein: CASSESLGGNQPQHF.

Only one count was recorded for this clonotype. A read error may be the cause here, since a much bigger clone is one base away. CDR3 coding DNA: TGTGCCACCAGTGATCCTCCTACAGGGAGAGATATGCAGTATTTT. Translating it yields CATSDPPTGRDMQYF. This chain uses TRBV24-1 with TRBJ2-3, with D possibly TRBD1 on 6 matching bases. Germline CDR1 reads KGHDR; CDR2 reads SFDVKD. The CDR3 runs 15 residues.

This clonotype has at least ten counts. The chain carries TRBV6-1 and TRBJ1-5; TRBD1 is a possible D gene (6 bases). From germline, CDR1 is MNHNS and CDR2 SASEGT. This CDR3 is 16 amino acids long. V was pared by 0 bases and J by 5 bases, with 14 bases between. For the CDR3, the DNA is TGTGCCAGCAGTGAAGCGGCAGAAGGGGGTCATCAGCCCCAGCATTTT. Its protein is CASSEAAEGGHQPQHF.